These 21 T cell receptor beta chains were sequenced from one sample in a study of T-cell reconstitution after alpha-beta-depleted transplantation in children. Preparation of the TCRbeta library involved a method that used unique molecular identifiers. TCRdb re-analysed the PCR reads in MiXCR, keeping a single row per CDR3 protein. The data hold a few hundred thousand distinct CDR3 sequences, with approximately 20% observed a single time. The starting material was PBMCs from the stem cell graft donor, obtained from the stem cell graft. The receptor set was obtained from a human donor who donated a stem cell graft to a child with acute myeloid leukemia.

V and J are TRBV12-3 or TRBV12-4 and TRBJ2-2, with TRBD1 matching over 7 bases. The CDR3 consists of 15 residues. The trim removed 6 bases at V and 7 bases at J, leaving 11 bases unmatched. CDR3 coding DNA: TGTGCCAGCAGATCGCCTCCGGACAGGAGCGGGGAGCTGTTTTTT. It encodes CASRSPPDRSGELFF.

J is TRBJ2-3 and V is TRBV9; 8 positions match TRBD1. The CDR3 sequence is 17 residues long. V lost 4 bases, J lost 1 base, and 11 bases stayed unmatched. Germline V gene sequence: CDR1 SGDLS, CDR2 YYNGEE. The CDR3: CASSSRQGTGGTDTQYF. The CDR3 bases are TGTGCCAGCAGCTCCCGACAGGGGACTGGCGGCACAGATACGCAGTATTTT.

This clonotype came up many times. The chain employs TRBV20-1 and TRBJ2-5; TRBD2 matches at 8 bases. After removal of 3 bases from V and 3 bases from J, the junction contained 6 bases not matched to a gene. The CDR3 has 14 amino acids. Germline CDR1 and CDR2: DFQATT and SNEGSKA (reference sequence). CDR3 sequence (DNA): TGCAGTGCTAGTGGGGGACTAGGGGAAGAGACCCAGTACTTC. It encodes CSASGGLGEETQYF.

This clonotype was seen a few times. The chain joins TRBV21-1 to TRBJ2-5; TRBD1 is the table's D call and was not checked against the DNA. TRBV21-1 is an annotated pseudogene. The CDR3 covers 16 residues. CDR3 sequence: CASSPCGTGLEETQYF. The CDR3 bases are TGTGCCAGCAGCCCCTGCGGGACAGGGTTAGAGGAGACCCAGTACTTC.

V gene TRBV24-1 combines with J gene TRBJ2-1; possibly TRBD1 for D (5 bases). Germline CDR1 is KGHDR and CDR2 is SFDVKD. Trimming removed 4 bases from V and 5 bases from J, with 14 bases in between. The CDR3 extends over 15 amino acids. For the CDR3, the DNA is TGTGCCACCAGTGAAGAGACAGTGGTCGACAATGAGCAGTTCTTC. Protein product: CATSEETVVDNEQFF.

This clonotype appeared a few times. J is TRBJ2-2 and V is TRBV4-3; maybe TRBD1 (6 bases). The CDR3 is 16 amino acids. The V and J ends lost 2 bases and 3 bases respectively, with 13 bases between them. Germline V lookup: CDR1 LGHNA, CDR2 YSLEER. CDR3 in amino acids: CASSQRGTPHTGELFF. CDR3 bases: TGCGCCAGCAGCCAAAGGGGGACACCTCACACCGGGGAGCTGTTTTTT.

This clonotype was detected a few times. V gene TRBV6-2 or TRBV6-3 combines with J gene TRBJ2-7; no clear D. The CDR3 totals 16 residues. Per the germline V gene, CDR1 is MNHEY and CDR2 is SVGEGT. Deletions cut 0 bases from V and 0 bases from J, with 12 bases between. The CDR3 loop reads CASSYSNTRSSYEQYF. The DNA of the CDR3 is TGTGCCAGCAGTTACTCGAACACAAGGAGCTCCTACGAGCAGTACTTC.

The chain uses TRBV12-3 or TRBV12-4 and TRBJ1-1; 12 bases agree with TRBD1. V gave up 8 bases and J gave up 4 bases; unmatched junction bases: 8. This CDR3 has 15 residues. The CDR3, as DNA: TGTGCCAGCTCACACCTGGGACAGGGGGCCACTGAAGCTTTCTTT. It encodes CASSHLGQGATEAFF.

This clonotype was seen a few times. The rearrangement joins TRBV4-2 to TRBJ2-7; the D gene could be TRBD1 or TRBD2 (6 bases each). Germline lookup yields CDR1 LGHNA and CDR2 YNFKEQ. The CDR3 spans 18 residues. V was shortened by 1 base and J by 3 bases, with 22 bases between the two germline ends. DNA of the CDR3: TGTGCCAGCAGCCAAGGGACAGTAACTTCCCCGGGGGACTACGAGCAGTACTTC. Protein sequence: CASSQGTVTSPGDYEQYF.

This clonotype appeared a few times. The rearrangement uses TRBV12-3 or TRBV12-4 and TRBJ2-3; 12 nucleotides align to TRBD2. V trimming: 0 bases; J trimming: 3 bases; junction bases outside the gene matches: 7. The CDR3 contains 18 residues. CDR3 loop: CASSLAPPTSGRTDTQYF. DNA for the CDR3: TGTGCCAGCAGTTTAGCGCCCCCGACTAGCGGGAGAACAGATACGCAGTATTTT.

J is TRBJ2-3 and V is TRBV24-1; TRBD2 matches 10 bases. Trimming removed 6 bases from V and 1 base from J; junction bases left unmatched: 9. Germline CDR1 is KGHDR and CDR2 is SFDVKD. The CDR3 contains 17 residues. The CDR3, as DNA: TGTGCCACCAGTAAACCTAGCGGGAGATTTGGCACAGATACGCAGTATTTT. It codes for CATSKPSGRFGTDTQYF.

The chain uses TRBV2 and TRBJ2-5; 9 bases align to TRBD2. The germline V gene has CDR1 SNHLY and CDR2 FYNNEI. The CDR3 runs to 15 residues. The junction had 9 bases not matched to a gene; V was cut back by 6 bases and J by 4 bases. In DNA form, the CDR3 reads TGTGCCAGCAGCACTTTAGCGGGAGCATTAGAGACCCAGTACTTC. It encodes CASSTLAGALETQYF.

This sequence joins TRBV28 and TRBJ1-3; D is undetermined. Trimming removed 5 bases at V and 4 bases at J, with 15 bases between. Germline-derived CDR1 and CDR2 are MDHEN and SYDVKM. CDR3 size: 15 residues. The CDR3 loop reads CASSGWEGRGNTIYF. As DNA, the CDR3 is TGTGCCAGCAGTGGTTGGGAAGGGCGGGGAAACACCATATATTTT.

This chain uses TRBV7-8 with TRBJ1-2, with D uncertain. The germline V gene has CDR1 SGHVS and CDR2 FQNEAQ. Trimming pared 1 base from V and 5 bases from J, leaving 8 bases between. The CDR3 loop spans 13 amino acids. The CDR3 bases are TGTGCCAGCAGCTTAGACAGCTTATATGGCTACACCTTC. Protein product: CASSLDSLYGYTF.

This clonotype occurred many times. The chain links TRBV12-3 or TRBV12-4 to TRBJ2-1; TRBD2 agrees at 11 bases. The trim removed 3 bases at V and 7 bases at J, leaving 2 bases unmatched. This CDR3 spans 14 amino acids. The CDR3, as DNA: TGTGCCAGCAGTTTGGGACTAGCGGCTAATGAGCAGTTCTTC. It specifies CASSLGLAANEQFF.

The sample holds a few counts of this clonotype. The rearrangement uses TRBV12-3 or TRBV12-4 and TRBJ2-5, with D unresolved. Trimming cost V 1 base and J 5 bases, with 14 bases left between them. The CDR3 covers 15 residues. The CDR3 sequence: CASSLDGPEYETQYF. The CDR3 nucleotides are TGTGCCAGCAGTTTAGACGGGCCGGAGTATGAGACCCAGTACTTC.

This CDR3 reads CASSLAVGFGTDTQYF. CDR3 coding DNA: TGCGCCAGCAGCTTGGCCGTGGGATTCGGAACAGATACGCAGTATTTT. The V gene is TRBV5-1, the J gene TRBJ2-3; D not resolved. With 0 bases removed from V and 3 bases from J, the gap between germline ends came to 14 bases. The CDR3 runs 16 residues. Germline V gene data show CDR1 as SGHRS and CDR2 as YFSETQ. The full variable domain, completed using reference TRBV5-1 and TRBJ2-3, is KAGVTQTPRYLIKTRGQQVTLSCSPISGHRSVSWYQQTPGQGLQFLFEYFSETQRNKGNFPGRFSGRQFSNSRSEMNVSTLELGDSALYLCASSLAVGFGTDTQYFGPGTRLTVL.

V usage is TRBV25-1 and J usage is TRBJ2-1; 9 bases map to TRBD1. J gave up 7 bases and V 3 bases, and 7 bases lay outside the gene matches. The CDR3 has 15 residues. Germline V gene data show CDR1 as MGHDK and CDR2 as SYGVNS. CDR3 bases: TGTGCCAGCAGTGACCGGGACAGGGTTTTGAATGAGCAGTTCTTC. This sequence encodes CASSDRDRVLNEQFF.

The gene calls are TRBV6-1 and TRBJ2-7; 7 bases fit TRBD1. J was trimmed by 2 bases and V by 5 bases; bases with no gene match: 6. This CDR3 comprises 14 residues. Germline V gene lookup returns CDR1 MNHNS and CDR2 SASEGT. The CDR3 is CASSMGQTPYEQYF. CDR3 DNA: TGTGCCAGCAGTATGGGACAGACCCCCTACGAGCAGTACTTC.

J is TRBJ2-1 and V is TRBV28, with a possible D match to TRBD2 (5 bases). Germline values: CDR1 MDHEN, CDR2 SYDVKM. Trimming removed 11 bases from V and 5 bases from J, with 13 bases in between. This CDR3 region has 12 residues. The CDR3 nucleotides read TGTGCCTGCGGGCGTGGGGACAATGAGCAGTTCTTC. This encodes CACGRGDNEQFF.

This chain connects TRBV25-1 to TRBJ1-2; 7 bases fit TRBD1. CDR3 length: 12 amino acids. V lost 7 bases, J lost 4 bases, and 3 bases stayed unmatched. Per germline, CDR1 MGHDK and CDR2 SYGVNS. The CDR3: CASTGGVYGYTF. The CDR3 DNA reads TGTGCCAGCACAGGGGGGGTCTATGGCTACACCTTC.